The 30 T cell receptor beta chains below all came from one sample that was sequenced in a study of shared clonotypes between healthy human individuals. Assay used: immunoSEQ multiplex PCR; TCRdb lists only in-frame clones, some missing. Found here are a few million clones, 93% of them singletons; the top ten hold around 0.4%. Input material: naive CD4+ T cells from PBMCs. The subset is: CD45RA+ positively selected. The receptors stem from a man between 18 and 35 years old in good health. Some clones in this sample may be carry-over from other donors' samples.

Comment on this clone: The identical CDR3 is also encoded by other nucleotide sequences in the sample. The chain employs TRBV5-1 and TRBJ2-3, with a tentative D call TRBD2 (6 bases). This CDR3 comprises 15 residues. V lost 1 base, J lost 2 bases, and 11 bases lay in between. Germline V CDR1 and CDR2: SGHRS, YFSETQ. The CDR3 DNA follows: TGCGCCAGCAGCTTGACGGGAGTGTCCACAGATACGCAGTATTTT. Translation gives CASSLTGVSTDTQYF. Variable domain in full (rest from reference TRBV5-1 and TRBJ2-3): KAGVTQTPRYLIKTRGQQVTLSCSPISGHRSVSWYQQTPGQGLQFLFEYFSETQRNKGNFPGRFSGRQFSNSRSEMNVSTLELGDSALYLCASSLTGVSTDTQYFGPGTRLTVL.

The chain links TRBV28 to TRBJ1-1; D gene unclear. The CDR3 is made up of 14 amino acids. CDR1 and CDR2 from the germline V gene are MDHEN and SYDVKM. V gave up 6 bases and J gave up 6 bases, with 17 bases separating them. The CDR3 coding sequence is TGTGCCAGCAGGTCATACTGGAATGACCCTGAAGCTTTCTTT. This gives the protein CASRSYWNDPEAFF. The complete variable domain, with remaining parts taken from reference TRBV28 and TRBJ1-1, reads DVKVTQSSRYLVKRTGEKVFLECVQDMDHENMFWYRQDPGLGLRLIYFSYDVKMKEKGDIPEGYSVSREKKERFSLILESASTNQTSMYLCASRSYWNDPEAFFGQGTRLTVV.

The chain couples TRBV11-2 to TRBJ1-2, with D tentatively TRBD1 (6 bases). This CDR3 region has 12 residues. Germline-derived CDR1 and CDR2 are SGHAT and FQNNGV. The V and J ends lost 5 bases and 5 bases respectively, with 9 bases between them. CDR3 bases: TGTGCCAGCAGCCCAGGGGAGTATGGCTACACCTTC. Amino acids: CASSPGEYGYTF.

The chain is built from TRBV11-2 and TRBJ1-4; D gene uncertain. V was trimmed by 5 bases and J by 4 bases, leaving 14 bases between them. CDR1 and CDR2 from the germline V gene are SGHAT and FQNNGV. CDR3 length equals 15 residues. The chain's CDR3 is CASSRPTFDNEKLFF. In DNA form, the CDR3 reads TGTGCCAGCAGCCGGCCGACATTCGATAATGAAAAACTGTTTTTT.

The CDR3 spells CASSRNGPYEQYF. DNA for the CDR3: TGTGCCAGCAGTAGGAACGGACCCTACGAGCAGTACTTC. This chain links TRBV2 with TRBJ2-7; D gene ambiguous. Germline V gene lookup returns CDR1 SNHLY and CDR2 FYNNEI. V lost 5 bases, J lost 2 bases, and 10 bases lay in between. The CDR3 is 13 amino acids.

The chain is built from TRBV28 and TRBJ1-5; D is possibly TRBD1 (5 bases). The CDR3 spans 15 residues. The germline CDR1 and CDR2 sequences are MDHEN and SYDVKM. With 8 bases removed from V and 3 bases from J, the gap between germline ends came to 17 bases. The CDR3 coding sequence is TGTGCCAGCCTTCGAGGGCAGGGCCACAATCAGCCCCAGCATTTT. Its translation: CASLRGQGHNQPQHF. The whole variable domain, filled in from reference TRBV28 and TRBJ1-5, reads DVKVTQSSRYLVKRTGEKVFLECVQDMDHENMFWYRQDPGLGLRLIYFSYDVKMKEKGDIPEGYSVSREKKERFSLILESASTNQTSMYLCASLRGQGHNQPQHFGDGTRLSIL.

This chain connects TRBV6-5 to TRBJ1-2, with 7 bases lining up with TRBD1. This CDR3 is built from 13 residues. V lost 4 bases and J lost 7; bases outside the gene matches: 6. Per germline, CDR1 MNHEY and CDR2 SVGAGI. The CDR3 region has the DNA TGTGCCAGCAGTTTCGGACAGGATGCTGGCTACACCTTC. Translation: CASSFGQDAGYTF.

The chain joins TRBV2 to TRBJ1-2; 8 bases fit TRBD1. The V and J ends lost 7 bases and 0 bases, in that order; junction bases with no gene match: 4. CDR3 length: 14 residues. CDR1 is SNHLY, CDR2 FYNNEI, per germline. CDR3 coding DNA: TGTGCCAGCACCAAGGACAGGGCTAACTATGGCTACACCTTC. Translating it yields CASTKDRANYGYTF.

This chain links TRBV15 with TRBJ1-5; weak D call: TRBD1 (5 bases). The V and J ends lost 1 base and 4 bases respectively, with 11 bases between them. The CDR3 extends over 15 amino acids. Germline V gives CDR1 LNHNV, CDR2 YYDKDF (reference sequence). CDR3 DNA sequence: TGTGCCACCAGCAGAGCTTCGGGGGAAAATCAGCCCCAGCATTTT. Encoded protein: CATSRASGENQPQHF. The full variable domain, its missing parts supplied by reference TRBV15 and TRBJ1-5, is DAMVIQNPRYQVTQFGKPVTLSCSQTLNHNVMYWYQQKSSQAPKLLFHYYDKDFNNEADTPDNFQSRRPNTSFCFLDIRSPGLGDTAMYLCATSRASGENQPQHFGDGTRLSIL.

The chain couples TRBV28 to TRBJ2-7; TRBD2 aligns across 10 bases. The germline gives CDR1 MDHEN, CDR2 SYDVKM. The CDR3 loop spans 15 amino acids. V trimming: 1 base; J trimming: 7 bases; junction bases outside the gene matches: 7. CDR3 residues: CASSLSGAGGQEQYF. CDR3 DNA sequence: TGTGCCAGCAGTTTATCAGGAGCGGGAGGGCAAGAGCAGTACTTC.

The CDR3 sequence is CASSPNIKREGRTDTQYF. The CDR3 DNA reads TGTGCCAGCTCACCAAATATAAAGCGGGAGGGCCGTACAGATACGCAGTATTTT. The chain is built from TRBV18 and TRBJ2-3, with 10 positions matching TRBD2. The CDR3 runs to 18 residues. Germline CDR1 KGHSH, CDR2 LQKENI. V gave up 2 bases and J gave up 3 bases; unmatched junction bases: 11.

The CDR3 loop reads CASSFGLEGYNEQFF. The CDR3 DNA follows: TGTGCCAGCAGCTTCGGTCTCGAAGGCTACAATGAGCAGTTCTTC. The V and J genes are TRBV11-2 and TRBJ2-1, with D hard to call. The length of the CDR3 is 15 residues. Trimming stripped 3 bases from V and 3 bases from J, with 12 bases between. Looked up from germline, CDR1 is SGHAT and CDR2 is FQNNGV.

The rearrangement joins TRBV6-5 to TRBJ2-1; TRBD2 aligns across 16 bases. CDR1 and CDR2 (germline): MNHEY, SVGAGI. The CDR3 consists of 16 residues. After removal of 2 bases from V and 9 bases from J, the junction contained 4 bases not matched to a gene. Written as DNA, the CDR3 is TGTGCCAGCAGTTACCGGGGACTAGCGGGAGGGGCTGAGCAGTTCTTC. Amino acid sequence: CASSYRGLAGGAEQFF.

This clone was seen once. The CDR3 DNA reads TGTGCCAGCAGCTCCCCGTTGTACGGGGAGCTGTTTTTT. Residues: CASSSPLYGELFF. The chain is built from TRBV7-2 and TRBJ2-2; D remains ambiguous. CDR1 SGHTA and CDR2 FQGNSA come from the germline V gene. This CDR3 contains 13 residues. Trimming cost V 4 bases and J 7 bases, with 10 bases left between them.

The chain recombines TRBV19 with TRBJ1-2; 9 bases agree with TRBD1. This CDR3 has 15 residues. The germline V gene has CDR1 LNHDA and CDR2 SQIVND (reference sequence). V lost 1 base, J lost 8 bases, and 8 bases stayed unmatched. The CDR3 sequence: CASSIGTGDWEGYTF. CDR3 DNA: TGTGCCAGTAGTATAGGGACAGGGGATTGGGAGGGCTACACCTTC. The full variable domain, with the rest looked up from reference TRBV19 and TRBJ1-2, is DGGITQSPKYLFRKEGQNVTLSCEQNLNHDAMYWYRQDPGQGLRLIYYSQIVNDFQKGDIAEGYSVSREKKESFPLTVTSAQKNPTAFYLCASSIGTGDWEGYTFGSGTRLTVV.

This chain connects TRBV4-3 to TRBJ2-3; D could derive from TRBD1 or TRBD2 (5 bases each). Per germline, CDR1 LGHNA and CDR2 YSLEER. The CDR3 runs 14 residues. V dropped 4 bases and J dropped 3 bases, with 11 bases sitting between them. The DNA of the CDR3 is TGCGCCAGCAGCCCCGGGACGACGACAGATACGCAGTATTTT. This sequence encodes CASSPGTTTDTQYF.

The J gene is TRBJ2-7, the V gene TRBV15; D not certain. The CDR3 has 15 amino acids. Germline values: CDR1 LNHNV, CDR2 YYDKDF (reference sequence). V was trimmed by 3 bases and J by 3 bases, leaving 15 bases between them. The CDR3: CATSSPSGPSYEQYF. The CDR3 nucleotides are TGTGCCACCAGCAGTCCGTCCGGGCCTAGCTACGAGCAGTACTTC.

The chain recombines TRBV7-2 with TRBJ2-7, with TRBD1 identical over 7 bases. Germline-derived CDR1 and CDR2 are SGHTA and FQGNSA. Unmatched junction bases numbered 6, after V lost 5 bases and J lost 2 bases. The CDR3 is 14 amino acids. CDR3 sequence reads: CASSDRQGPYEQYF. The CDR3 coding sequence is TGTGCCAGCAGCGACCGACAGGGCCCCTACGAGCAGTACTTC. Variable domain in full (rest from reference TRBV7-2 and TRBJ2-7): GAGVSQSPSNKVTEKGKDVELRCDPISGHTALYWYRQSLGQGLEFLIYFQGNSAPDKSGLPSDRFSAERTGGSVSTLTIQRTQQEDSAVYLCASSDRQGPYEQYFGPGTRLTVT.

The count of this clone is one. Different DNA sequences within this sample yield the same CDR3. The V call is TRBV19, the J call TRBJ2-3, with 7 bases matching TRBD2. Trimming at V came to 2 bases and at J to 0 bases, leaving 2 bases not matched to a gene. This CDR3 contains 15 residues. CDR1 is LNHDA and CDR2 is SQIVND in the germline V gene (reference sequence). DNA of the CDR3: TGTGCCAGTAGTATAATGCGGGGGAGCACAGATACGCAGTATTTT. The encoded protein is CASSIMRGSTDTQYF.

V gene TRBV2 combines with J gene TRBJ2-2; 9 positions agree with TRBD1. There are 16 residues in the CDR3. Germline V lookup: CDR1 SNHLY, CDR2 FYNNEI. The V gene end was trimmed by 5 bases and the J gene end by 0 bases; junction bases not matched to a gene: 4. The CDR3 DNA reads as TGTGCCAGCAGTCAGGGACAGGGCTCGAACACCGGGGAGCTGTTTTTT. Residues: CASSQGQGSNTGELFF. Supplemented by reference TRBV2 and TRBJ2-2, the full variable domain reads EPEVTQTPSHQVTQMGQEVILRCVPISNHLYFYWYRQILGQKVEFLVSFYNNEISEKSEIFDDQFSVERPDGSNFTLKIRSTKLEDSAMYFCASSQGQGSNTGELFFGEGSRLTVL.

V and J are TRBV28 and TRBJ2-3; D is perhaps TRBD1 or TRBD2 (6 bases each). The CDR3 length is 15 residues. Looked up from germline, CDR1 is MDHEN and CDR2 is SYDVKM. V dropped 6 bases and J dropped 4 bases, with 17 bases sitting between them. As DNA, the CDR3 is TGTGCCAGCAGCCCTGGGGGCGGGAAGGCAGATACGCAGTATTTT. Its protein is CASSPGGGKADTQYF.

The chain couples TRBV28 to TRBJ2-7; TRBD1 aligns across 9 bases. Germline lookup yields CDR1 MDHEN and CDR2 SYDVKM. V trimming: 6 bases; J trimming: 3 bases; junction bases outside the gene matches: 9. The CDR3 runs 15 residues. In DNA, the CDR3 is TGTGCCAGCAGCCGGCCCGGGACAGGGAGCTACGAGCAGTACTTC. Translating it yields CASSRPGTGSYEQYF.

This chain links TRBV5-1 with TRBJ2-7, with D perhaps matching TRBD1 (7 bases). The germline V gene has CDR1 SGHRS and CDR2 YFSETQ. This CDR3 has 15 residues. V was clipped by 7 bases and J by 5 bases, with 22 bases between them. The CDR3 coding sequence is TGCGCCAGCGACCCCTCCGGGCAGGGGGGCGACGAGCAGTACTTC. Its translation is CASDPSGQGGDEQYF.

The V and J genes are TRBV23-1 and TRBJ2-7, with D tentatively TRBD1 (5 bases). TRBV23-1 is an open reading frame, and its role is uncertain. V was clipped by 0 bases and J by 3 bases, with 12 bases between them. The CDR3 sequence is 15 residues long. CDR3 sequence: CASSQSGGRDYEQYF. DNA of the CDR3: TGCGCCAGCAGTCAATCGGGCGGCAGGGACTACGAGCAGTACTTC.

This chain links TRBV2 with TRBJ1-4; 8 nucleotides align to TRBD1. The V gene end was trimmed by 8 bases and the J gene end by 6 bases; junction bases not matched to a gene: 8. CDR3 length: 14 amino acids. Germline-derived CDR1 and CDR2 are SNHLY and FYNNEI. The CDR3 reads CASARDRGYEKLFF. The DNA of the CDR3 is TGTGCCAGCGCCCGCGACAGGGGCTATGAAAAACTGTTTTTT.

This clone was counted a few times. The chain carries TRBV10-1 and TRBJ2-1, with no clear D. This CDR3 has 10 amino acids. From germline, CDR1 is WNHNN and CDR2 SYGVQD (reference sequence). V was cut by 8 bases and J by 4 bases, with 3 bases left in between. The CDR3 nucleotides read TGCGCCAGCGGGTACAATGAGCAGTTCTTC. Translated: CASGYNEQFF.

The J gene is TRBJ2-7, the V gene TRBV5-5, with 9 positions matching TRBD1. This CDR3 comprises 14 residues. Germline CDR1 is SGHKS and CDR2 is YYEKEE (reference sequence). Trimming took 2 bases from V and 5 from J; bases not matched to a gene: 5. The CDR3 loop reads CASSFRTGVNEQYF. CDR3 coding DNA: TGTGCCAGCAGCTTTAGGACAGGGGTCAACGAGCAGTACTTC.

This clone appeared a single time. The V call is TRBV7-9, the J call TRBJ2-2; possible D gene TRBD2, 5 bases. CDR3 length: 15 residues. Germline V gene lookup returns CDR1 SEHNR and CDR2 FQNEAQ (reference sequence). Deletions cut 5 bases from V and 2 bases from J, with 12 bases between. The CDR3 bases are TGTGCCAGCAGCCCCCCGCTAGCAAACACCGGGGAGCTGTTTTTT. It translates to CASSPPLANTGELFF.

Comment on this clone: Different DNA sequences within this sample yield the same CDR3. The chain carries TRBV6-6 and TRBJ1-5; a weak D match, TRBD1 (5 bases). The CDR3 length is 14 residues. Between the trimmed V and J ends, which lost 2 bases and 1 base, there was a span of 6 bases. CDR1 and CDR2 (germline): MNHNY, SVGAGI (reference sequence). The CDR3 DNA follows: TGTGCCAGCAGTTACAGGGGCAGCAATCAGCCCCAGCATTTT. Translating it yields CASSYRGSNQPQHF.

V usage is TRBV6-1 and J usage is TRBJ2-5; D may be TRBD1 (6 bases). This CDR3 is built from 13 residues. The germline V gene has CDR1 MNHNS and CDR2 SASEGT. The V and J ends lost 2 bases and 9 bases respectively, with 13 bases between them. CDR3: CASSETHRAAQYF. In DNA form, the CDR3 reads TGTGCCAGCAGTGAAACACACAGGGCGGCCCAGTACTTC.